A single sample gave rise to the 29 T cell receptor beta chains below, sequenced in a study of blood T cell repertoires in COVID-19. Libraries were prepared by immunoSEQ multiplex PCR; TCRdb keeps only in-frame clonotypes and omits some of them. The sample consists of about 71,000 clones, about 80% of them appearing once. Sequenced: peripheral blood. These receptors came from a woman older than 75 with acute or convalescent COVID-19.

The rearrangement uses TRBV3-1 (or the pseudogene TRBV3-2) and TRBJ2-7; perhaps TRBD1 as D (6 bases). The germline CDR1 and CDR2 sequences are LGHDT and YNNKEL (reference sequence). V was shortened by 1 base and J by 0 bases, with 19 bases between the two germline ends. This CDR3 is built from 18 residues. For the CDR3, the DNA is TGTGCCAGCAGCCAAGCGTCGTTTTCTAGACAGGTCTCCTACGAGCAGTACTTC. Its translation is CASSQASFSRQVSYEQYF.

There are a few counts of this clone. This chain uses TRBV6-6 with TRBJ1-3; D ambiguous. Germline lookup yields CDR1 MNHNY and CDR2 SVGAGI (reference sequence). V lost 3 bases and J lost 0, with 9 bases in between. This CDR3 spans 15 amino acids. CDR3 coding DNA: TGTGCCAGCAGTTATCTAGTAAACTCTGGAAACACCATATATTTT. Protein product: CASSYLVNSGNTIYF.

This chain joins TRBV9 and TRBJ1-1; D not resolved. V gave up 4 bases and J gave up 8 bases, with 18 bases separating them. The CDR3 covers 14 residues. Germline-derived CDR1 and CDR2 are SGDLS and YYNGEE. CDR3 DNA: TGTGCCAGCAGCCGTATGGGAGAGGGCTCAGAAGCTTTCTTT. This translates into CASSRMGEGSEAFF.

The chain recombines TRBV27 with TRBJ2-1, with 14 positions matching TRBD2. The ends lost 5 bases at V and 9 bases at J; junction bases unmatched: 9. The CDR3 runs to 16 residues. Germline V lookup: CDR1 MNHEY, CDR2 SMNVEV (reference sequence). CDR3 amino acids: CASSKPGLAGDFEQFF. Here the CDR3 DNA reads TGTGCCAGCAGTAAGCCGGGACTAGCGGGAGATTTTGAGCAGTTCTTC.

The sample holds one count of this clone. This sequence joins TRBV6-2 or TRBV6-3 and TRBJ2-7; D is undetermined. The CDR3 is 13 residues long. Trimming took 1 base from V and 5 from J, leaving 9 bases between them. Germline values: CDR1 MNHEY, CDR2 SVGEGT. CDR3 bases: TGTGCCAGCAGTTACTTCGGTTTAAACGAGCAGTACTTC. It yields the protein CASSYFGLNEQYF.

This chain links TRBV2 with TRBJ2-3, with TRBD2 as a possible D gene (5 bases). Germline CDR1 and CDR2: SNHLY and FYNNEI. Trimming took off 6 bases at V and 6 bases at J, with 22 bases between the two ends. This CDR3 region has 16 residues. CDR3: CASSLTLAPRRDTQYF. The CDR3, as DNA: TGTGCCAGCAGCCTGACCCTAGCTCCGAGGAGGGATACGCAGTATTTT.

V usage is TRBV7-6 and J usage is TRBJ2-7; D is possibly TRBD1 (6 bases). V was shortened by 1 base and J by 0 bases, with 19 bases between the two germline ends. Germline CDR1 SGHVS, CDR2 FNYEAQ. CDR3 length: 18 amino acids. The CDR3 here is CASSLVAPRDKYSYEQYF. CDR3 sequence (DNA): TGTGCCAGCAGCTTAGTCGCCCCTCGGGACAAGTACTCCTACGAGCAGTACTTC.

V gene TRBV28 combines with J gene TRBJ2-2; D perhaps matches TRBD2 (6 bases). The V end lost 5 bases, the J end lost 4 bases, and 11 bases lay between the germline ends. Looked up from germline, CDR1 is MDHEN and CDR2 is SYDVKM. The CDR3 covers 14 residues. CDR3 loop: CASSRGTGTGELFF. The CDR3, as DNA: TGTGCCAGCAGTCGAGGGACTGGCACCGGGGAGCTGTTTTTT.

This clone was recorded once. The chain combines TRBV29-1 with TRBJ2-7, with 9 positions matching TRBD2. The CDR3 length is 16 residues. Germline V lookup: CDR1 SQVTM, CDR2 ANQGSEA. J gave up 2 bases and V 4 bases, and 12 bases lay outside the gene matches. The CDR3 DNA reads as TGCAGCGTTGCGTCGGGGGTACTAGCGGGCGCCTACGAGCAGTACTTC. It encodes CSVASGVLAGAYEQYF.

The gene calls are TRBV11-2 and TRBJ2-5; D is possibly TRBD2 (6 bases). V was shortened by 5 bases and J by 6 bases, with 13 bases between the two germline ends. From germline, CDR1 is SGHAT and CDR2 FQNNGV. This CDR3 is built from 13 residues. For the CDR3, the DNA is TGTGCCAGCAGCCCAGTACGGGAGCAGACCCAGTACTTC. Translating gives CASSPVREQTQYF.

This clone was seen a single time. The J gene is TRBJ1-1, the V gene TRBV21-1; the table calls TRBD1, which could not be checked here. TRBV21-1 is reported as a pseudogene. CDR3 size: 15 residues. This CDR3 is CASSSHRGQNTEAFF. The CDR3 DNA follows: TGTGCCAGCAGCTCCCACAGGGGACAGAACACTGAAGCTTTCTTT.

This clone was counted between two and nine times. The V call is TRBV28, the J call TRBJ2-7; a possible D gene is TRBD2 (6 bases). Germline CDR1 is MDHEN and CDR2 is SYDVKM. Trimming shortened V by 11 bases and J by 2 bases, and 16 bases separated the two germline ends. The CDR3 covers 13 residues. The DNA of the CDR3 is TGTGCCGGCCGGTGGGCGGGGACCTACGAGCAGTACTTC. Its protein product is CAGRWAGTYEQYF.

DNA of the CDR3: TGTGCCAGCATAAGGCAGGGGACGATGAACACTGAAGCTTTCTTT. Translation gives CASIRQGTMNTEAFF. The chain employs TRBV6-5 and TRBJ1-1; D perhaps matches TRBD1 (6 bases). The V gene's germline CDR1 is MNHEY and CDR2 SVGAGI. This CDR3 comprises 15 residues. The ends were cut back, 7 bases at V and 0 bases at J, with 15 bases in the middle.

A word on this clone: Its ends do not fully match the called genes, so a read error is possible. The genes are TRBV10-3 and TRBJ2-7; 7 nucleotides agree with TRBD2. The germline CDR1 and CDR2 sequences are ENHRY and SYGVKD. The CDR3 is 13 residues long. This CDR3 reads CAISGALSGRYLF. The CDR3 DNA follows: TGTGCCATCAGTGGGGCATTATCCGGGAGGTACCTTTTC.

This clone has more than one count but fewer than ten. The chain links TRBV10-3 to TRBJ2-2, with a tentative D call TRBD2 (6 bases). Per germline, CDR1 ENHRY and CDR2 SYGVKD. V was cut by 2 bases and J by 8 bases, with 12 bases left in between. CDR3 length: 14 residues. For the CDR3, the DNA is TGTGCCATCAGTGAGGGGGCGACTAGAGGGGAGCTGTTTTTT. Its translation: CAISEGATRGELFF.

The chain combines TRBV11-2 with TRBJ2-1; 13 bases match TRBD2. With V trimmed by 4 bases and J by 3 bases, 9 bases remained unmatched. From germline, CDR1 is SGHAT and CDR2 FQNNGV. CDR3 length equals 18 residues. This CDR3 is CASSSLAGGPEVYNEQFF. CDR3 DNA: TGTGCCAGCAGCTCACTAGCGGGAGGGCCAGAAGTCTACAATGAGCAGTTCTTC.

The chain employs TRBV28 and TRBJ1-5; tentative D call: TRBD1 (6 bases). The CDR3 runs 15 residues. V was shortened by 1 base and J by 3 bases, with 10 bases between the two germline ends. The V gene's germline CDR1 is MDHEN and CDR2 SYDVKM. The CDR3 DNA reads TGTGCCAGCAGTTTATACAGGGCCAACAATCAGCCCCAGCATTTT. Translated, it gives CASSLYRANNQPQHF. Filled out from reference TRBV28 and TRBJ1-5, the complete variable domain reads DVKVTQSSRYLVKRTGEKVFLECVQDMDHENMFWYRQDPGLGLRLIYFSYDVKMKEKGDIPEGYSVSREKKERFSLILESASTNQTSMYLCASSLYRANNQPQHFGDGTRLSIL.

V usage is TRBV10-2 and J usage is TRBJ2-7; TRBD2 matches 7 bases. This CDR3 has 14 amino acids. Germline V gene lookup returns CDR1 WSHSY and CDR2 SAAADI. V lost 6 bases, J lost 6 bases, and 11 bases stayed unmatched. This CDR3 is CASRIAGPGFEQYF. In DNA, the CDR3 is TGCGCCAGCAGGATAGCGGGCCCTGGCTTCGAGCAGTACTTC.

The gene calls are TRBV10-2 and TRBJ2-7, with 9 bases matching TRBD2. The length of the CDR3 is 17 residues. From germline, CDR1 is WSHSY and CDR2 SAAADI. J gave up 2 bases and V 6 bases, and 14 bases lay outside the gene matches. CDR3 sequence reads: CASRPQTGLAIPYEQYF. CDR3 sequence (DNA): TGCGCCAGCAGACCCCAGACCGGACTAGCGATTCCCTACGAGCAGTACTTC.

The chain couples TRBV27 to TRBJ2-1; 15 positions agree with TRBD2. Germline V lookup: CDR1 MNHEY, CDR2 SMNVEV (reference sequence). The CDR3 length is 15 residues. With 5 bases clipped from V and 7 bases from J, the junction kept 3 bases outside the gene matches. Written as DNA, the CDR3 is TGTGCCAGCAGTCAAGGGACTAGCGGGAGGAATGAGCAGTTCTTC. This codes for CASSQGTSGRNEQFF.

V is TRBV28 and J is TRBJ2-7; D remains unclear. Trimming pared 5 bases from V and 7 bases from J, leaving 15 bases between. The CDR3 length is 13 residues. Per germline, CDR1 MDHEN and CDR2 SYDVKM. The CDR3 reads CASSPPPGREQYF. Written as DNA, the CDR3 is TGTGCCAGCAGTCCCCCCCCGGGTAGGGAGCAGTACTTC.

V and J are TRBV12-5 and TRBJ1-1; possible D gene TRBD1, 6 bases. V was clipped by 6 bases and J by 0 bases, with 17 bases between them. The germline V gene has CDR1 LGHNT and CDR2 FRNRAP. There are 16 residues in the CDR3. The CDR3 DNA is TGTGCTAGTGGCCAATCCCAGGGGATGTTGAACACTGAAGCTTTCTTT. Amino acids: CASGQSQGMLNTEAFF.

This clone was seen a single time. This rearrangement joins TRBV3-1 (or the pseudogene TRBV3-2) to TRBJ1-6, with D hard to call. The CDR3 is made up of 15 amino acids. The V gene's germline CDR1 is LGHDT and CDR2 YNNKEL (reference sequence). V was shortened by 3 bases and J by 7 bases, with 13 bases between the two germline ends. The CDR3 nucleotides read TGTGCCAGCAGCCAGGTCGCAGGCTCCAATTCACCCCTCCACTTT. Amino acid sequence: CASSQVAGSNSPLHF.

The chain employs TRBV4-1 and TRBJ2-5; D might be TRBD1 (5 bases). Germline CDR1 and CDR2: MGHRA and YSYEKL. This CDR3 has 15 residues. V lost 2 bases to trimming and J lost 5 bases, with 15 bases between them. The CDR3 region is CASSQLGAQKETQYF. The DNA for the CDR3 is TGCGCCAGCAGCCAACTAGGGGCCCAAAAGGAGACCCAGTACTTC.

This chain joins TRBV7-2 and TRBJ2-3; D is ambiguous. The CDR3 contains 14 residues. The germline V and J ends were trimmed by 2 bases and 3 bases, with 9 bases remaining between them. Germline V gives CDR1 SGHTA, CDR2 FQGNSA. The CDR3 reads CASSLNGFTDTQYF. The CDR3, as DNA: TGTGCCAGCAGCTTAAACGGGTTTACAGATACGCAGTATTTT. The whole variable domain, remainder taken from reference TRBV7-2 and TRBJ2-3, is GAGVSQSPSNKVTEKGKDVELRCDPISGHTALYWYRQSLGQGLEFLIYFQGNSAPDKSGLPSDRFSAERTGGSVSTLTIQRTQQEDSAVYLCASSLNGFTDTQYFGPGTRLTVL.

This clone was detected a few times. The V call is TRBV19, the J call TRBJ1-6, with no clear D. Between the trimmed V and J ends, which lost 10 bases and 5 bases, there was a span of 18 bases. The CDR3 length is 15 residues. In germline, CDR1 is LNHDA, CDR2 SQIVND (reference sequence). The CDR3 loop is CATKLGALNNSPLHF. The CDR3 DNA reads as TGTGCCACGAAGCTGGGAGCCCTTAATAATTCACCCCTCCACTTT.

The genes are TRBV19 and TRBJ2-7; 10 bases agree with TRBD1. The V gene end was trimmed by 4 bases and the J gene end by 3 bases; junction bases not matched to a gene: 0. The CDR3 spans 13 residues. CDR1 is LNHDA, CDR2 SQIVND, per germline (reference sequence). The CDR3 protein is CASSRTGGYEQYF. The CDR3, as DNA: TGTGCCAGTAGTAGGACAGGGGGCTACGAGCAGTACTTC.

V gene TRBV28 combines with J gene TRBJ1-2, with D possibly being TRBD1 (5 bases). This CDR3 has 12 residues. CDR1 MDHEN and CDR2 SYDVKM come from the germline V gene. The V end lost 4 bases, the J end lost 8 bases, and 11 bases lay between the germline ends. CDR3 in amino acids: CASSSDSKGYTF. CDR3 nucleotide sequence: TGTGCCAGCAGTTCCGACAGCAAAGGCTACACCTTC.

This chain links TRBV2 with TRBJ1-2; no clear D. This CDR3 spans 14 amino acids. V lost 6 bases and J lost 8, with 19 bases in between. Germline loops: CDR1 SNHLY, CDR2 FYNNEI. CDR3: CASSSELSSAGYTF. The CDR3 DNA follows: TGTGCCAGCAGCTCGGAATTGTCGAGCGCAGGCTACACCTTC.